One T cell receptor beta chain is described in this entry. Its target is not known. The read ends 3 residues before the CDR3 terminus; that terminus is restored from the germline J gene. The data belong to a study of T cells in women clearing cervical HPV infection. Turning to the study itself: Donors had HPV16-related CIN3 or worse; 2 had invasive cancer.

Genomic DNA, averaging around 1,200 ng per sample, yielded TCR beta CDR3 via immunoSEQ. Data came from immunoSEQ multiplex PCR; TCRdb stores just in-frame clones and leaves some out. The listing records fewer than 25,000 clones. Study-wide findings and caveats: Controls had more TRBV6-7 (0.16%) than cases (approximately 0.11%).

The CDR3 extends over 14 amino acids. V lost 4 bases and J lost 8, with 16 bases in between. CDR1 and CDR2 from the germline V gene are LNHDA and SQIVND (reference sequence). This chain links TRBV19 with TRBJ2-3, with D maybe TRBD1 (5 bases). Sequenced material: blood buffy coat. The receptor was derived from a woman aged 18-70 years with a cervical HPV16 infection that either progressed to CIN3+ or cleared (not recorded which). CDR3: CASSKGPLLGTQYF. CDR3 bases read: TGTGCCAGTAGTAAGGGGCCATTACTCGGTACG.